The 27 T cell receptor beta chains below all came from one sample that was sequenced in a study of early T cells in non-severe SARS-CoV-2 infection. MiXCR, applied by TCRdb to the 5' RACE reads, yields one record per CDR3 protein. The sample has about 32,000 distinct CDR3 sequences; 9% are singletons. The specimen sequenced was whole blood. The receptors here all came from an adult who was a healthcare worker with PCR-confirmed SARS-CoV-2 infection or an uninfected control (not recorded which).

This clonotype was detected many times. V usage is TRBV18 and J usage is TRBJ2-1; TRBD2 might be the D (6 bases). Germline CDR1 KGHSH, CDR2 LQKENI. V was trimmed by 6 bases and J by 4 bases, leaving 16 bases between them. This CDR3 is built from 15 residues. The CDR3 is CASSQQGLLYNEQFF. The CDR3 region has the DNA TGTGCCAGCTCGCAGCAGGGACTCCTATACAATGAGCAGTTCTTC.

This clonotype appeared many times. The CDR3 DNA follows: TGCAGCGTTGAAGTAGCGGGGGCCTACAATGAGCAGTTCTTC. Its translation: CSVEVAGAYNEQFF. The rearrangement uses TRBV29-1 and TRBJ2-1; 9 bases agree with TRBD2. CDR1 and CDR2 (germline): SQVTM, ANQGSEA. The CDR3 is 14 amino acids. Losses at the gene ends were 1 base for V and 2 bases for J; bases not matched to a gene: 0.

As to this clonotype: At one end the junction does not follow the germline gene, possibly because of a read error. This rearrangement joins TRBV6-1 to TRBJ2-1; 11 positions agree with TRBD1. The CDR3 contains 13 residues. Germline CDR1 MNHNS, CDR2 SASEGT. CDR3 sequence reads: CASRGQGANDQFF. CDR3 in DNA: TGTGCCAGCCGCGGACAGGGGGCTAATGATCAGTTCTTC.

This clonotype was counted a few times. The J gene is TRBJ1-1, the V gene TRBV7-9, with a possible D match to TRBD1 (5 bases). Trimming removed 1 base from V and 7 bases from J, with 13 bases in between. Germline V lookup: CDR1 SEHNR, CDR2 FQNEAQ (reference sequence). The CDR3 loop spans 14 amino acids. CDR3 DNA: TGTGCCAGCAGCTTAGATGAAGGGGCCCTTGAAGCTTTCTTT. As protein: CASSLDEGALEAFF.

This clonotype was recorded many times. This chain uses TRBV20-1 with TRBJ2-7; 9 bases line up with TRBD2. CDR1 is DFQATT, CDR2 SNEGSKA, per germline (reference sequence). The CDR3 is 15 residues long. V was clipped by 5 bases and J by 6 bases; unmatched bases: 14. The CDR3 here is CSASRIAGVLSEQYF. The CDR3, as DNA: TGCAGTGCTTCCCGGATAGCGGGGGTTCTATCCGAGCAGTACTTC.

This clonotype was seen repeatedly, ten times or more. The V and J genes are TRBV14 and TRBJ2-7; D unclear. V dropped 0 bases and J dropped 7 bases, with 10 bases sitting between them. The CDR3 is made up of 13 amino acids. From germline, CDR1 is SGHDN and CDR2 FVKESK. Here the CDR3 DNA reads TGTGCCAGCAGCCAAGATCAACTTACGGAGCAGTACTTC. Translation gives CASSQDQLTEQYF.

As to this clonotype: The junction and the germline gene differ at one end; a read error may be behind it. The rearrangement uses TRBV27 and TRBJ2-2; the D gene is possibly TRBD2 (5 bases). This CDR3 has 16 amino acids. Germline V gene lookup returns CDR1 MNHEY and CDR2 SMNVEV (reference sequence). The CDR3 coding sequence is TGTGCCAGCAGAGAAGAGTTGGGGTTTCGGGCCGGGGAGCTTTTTTTT. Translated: CASREELGFRAGELFF.

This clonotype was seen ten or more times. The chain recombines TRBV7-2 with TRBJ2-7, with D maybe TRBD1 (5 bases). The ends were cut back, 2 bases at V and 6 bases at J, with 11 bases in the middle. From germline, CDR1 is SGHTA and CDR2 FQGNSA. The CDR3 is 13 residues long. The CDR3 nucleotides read TGTGCCAGCAGCTTACCCTCAGGGCTCGAGCAGTACTTC. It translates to CASSLPSGLEQYF. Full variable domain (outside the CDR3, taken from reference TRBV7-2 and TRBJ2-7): GAGVSQSPSNKVTEKGKDVELRCDPISGHTALYWYRQSLGQGLEFLIYFQGNSAPDKSGLPSDRFSAERTGGSVSTLTIQRTQQEDSAVYLCASSLPSGLEQYFGPGTRLTVT.

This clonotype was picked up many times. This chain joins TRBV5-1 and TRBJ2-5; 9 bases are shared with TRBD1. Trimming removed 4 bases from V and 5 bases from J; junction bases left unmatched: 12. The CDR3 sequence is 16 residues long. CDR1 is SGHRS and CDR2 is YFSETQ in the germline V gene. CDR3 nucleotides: TGCGCCAGCAGCCCGGGACAGGGTGTGCGTTTGGAGACCCAGTACTTC. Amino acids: CASSPGQGVRLETQYF.

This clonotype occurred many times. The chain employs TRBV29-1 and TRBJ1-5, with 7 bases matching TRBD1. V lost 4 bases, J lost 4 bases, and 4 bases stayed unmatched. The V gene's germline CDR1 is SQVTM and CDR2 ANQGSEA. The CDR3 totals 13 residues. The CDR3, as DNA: TGCAGCGTTGCGACAGGGAATAATCAGCCCCAGCATTTT. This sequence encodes CSVATGNNQPQHF.

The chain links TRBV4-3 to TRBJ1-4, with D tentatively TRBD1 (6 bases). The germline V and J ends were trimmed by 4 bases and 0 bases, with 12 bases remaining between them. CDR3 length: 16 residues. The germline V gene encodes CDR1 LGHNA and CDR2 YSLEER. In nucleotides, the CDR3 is TGCGCCAGCAGCCTGGGGGCCAACCCAACTAATGAAAAACTGTTTTTT. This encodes CASSLGANPTNEKLFF.

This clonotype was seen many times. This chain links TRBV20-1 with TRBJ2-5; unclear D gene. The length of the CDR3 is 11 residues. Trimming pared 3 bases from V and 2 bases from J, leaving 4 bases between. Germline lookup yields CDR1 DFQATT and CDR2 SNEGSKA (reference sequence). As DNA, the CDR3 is TGCAGTGCTAGCCCACAAGAGACCCAGTACTTC. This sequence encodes CSASPQETQYF.

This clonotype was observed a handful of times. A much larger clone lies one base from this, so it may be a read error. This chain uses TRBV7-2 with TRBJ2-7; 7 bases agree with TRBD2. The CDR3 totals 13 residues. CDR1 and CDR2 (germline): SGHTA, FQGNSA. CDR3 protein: CVSSSTSAYEQYF. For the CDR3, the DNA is TGTGTCAGCAGCTCAACTAGCGCCTACGAGCAGTACTTC.

CDR3 amino acids: CASRLGVSGQGSGNTIYF. The CDR3 DNA sequence: TGTGCCAGCAGATTAGGAGTATCGGGACAGGGGTCTGGAAACACCATATATTTT. The chain links TRBV5-5 to TRBJ1-3; 10 nucleotides line up with TRBD1. Germline V lookup: CDR1 SGHKS, CDR2 YYEKEE (reference sequence). The CDR3 has 18 residues. Unmatched junction bases numbered 12, after V lost 5 bases and J lost 1 base.

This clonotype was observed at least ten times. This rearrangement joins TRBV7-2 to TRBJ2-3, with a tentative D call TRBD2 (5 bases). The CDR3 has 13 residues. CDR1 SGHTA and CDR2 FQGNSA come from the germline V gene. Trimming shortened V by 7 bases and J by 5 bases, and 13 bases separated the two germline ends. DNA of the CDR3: TGTGCCAGCACCCAGAGGGCCGGAGATACGCAGTATTTT. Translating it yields CASTQRAGDTQYF.

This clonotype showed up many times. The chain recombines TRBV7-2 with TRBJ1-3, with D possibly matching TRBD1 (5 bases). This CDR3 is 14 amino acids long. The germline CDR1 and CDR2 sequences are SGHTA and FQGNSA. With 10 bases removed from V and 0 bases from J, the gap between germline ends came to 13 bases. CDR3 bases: TGTGCCACCTGGGACGGCAACTCTGGAAACACCATATATTTT. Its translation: CATWDGNSGNTIYF.

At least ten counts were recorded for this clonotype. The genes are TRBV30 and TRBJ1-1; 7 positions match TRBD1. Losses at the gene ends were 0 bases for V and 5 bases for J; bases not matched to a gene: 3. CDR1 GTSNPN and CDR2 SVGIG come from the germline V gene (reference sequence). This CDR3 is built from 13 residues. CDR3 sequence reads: CAWSVPRGTEAFF. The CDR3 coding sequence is TGTGCCTGGAGTGTCCCCAGGGGGACTGAAGCTTTCTTT.

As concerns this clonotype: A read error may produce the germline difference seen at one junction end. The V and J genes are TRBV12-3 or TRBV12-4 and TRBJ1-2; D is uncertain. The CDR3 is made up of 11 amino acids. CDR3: CASSFGGLFSF. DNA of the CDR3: TGTGCCAGCAGTTTCGGAGGACTGTTCAGCTTC.

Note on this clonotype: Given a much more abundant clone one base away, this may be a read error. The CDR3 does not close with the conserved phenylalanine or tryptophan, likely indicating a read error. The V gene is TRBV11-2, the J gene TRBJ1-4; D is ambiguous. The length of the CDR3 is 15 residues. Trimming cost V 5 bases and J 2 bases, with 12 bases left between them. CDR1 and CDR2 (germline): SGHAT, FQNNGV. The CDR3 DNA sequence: TGTGCCAGCAGCCATGCGAGGATGACTAATGAAAAACTGTTTATT. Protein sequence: CASSHARMTNEKLFI.

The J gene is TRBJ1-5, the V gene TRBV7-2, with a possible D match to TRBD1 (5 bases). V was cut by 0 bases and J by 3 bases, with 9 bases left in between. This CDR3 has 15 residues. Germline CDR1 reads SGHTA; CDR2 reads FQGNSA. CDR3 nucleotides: TGTGCCAGCAGCTTAGCCCTGGGGCACAATCAGCCCCAGCATTTT. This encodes CASSLALGHNQPQHF.

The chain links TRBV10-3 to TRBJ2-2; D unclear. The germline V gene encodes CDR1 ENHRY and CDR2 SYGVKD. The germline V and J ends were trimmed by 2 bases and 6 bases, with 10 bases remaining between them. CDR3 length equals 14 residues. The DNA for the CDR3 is TGTGCCATCAGTGAGCCCGCGTATGCCGGGGAGCTGTTTTTT. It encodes CAISEPAYAGELFF.

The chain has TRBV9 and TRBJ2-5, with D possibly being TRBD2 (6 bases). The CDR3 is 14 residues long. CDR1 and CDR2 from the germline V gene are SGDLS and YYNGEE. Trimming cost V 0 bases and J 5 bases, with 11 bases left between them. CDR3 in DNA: TGTGCCAGCAGCGTAGGGTTCGGGGGTGAGACCCAGTACTTC. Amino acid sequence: CASSVGFGGETQYF.

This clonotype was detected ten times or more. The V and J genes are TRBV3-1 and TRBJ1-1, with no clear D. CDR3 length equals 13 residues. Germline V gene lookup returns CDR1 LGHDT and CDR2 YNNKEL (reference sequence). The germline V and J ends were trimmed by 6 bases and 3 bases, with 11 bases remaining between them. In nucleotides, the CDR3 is TGTGCCAGCAGTCTAAGTCAGGACACTGAAGCTTTCTTT. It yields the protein CASSLSQDTEAFF.

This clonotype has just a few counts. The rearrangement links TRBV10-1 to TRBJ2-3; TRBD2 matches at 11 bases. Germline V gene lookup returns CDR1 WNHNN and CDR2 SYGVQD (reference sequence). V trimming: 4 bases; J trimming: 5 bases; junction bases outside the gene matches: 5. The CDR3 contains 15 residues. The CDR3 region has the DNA TGCGCCAGCAGTGTAGCGGGGGGGCCCGGAGATACGCAGTATTTT. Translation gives CASSVAGGPGDTQYF.

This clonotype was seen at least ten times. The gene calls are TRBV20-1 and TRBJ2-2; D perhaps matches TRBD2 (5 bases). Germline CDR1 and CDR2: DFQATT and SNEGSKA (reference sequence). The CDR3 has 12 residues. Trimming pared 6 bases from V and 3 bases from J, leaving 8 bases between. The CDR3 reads CSARTHTGELFF. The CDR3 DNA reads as TGCAGTGCCCGGACTCACACCGGGGAGCTGTTTTTT.

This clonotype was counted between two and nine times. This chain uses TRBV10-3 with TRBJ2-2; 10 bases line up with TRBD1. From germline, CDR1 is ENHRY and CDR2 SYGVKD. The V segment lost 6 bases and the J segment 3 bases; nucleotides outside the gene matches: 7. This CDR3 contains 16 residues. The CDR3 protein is CAIRGQGDGYTGELFF. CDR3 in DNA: TGTGCCATCAGAGGACAGGGGGACGGGTACACCGGGGAGCTGTTTTTT.

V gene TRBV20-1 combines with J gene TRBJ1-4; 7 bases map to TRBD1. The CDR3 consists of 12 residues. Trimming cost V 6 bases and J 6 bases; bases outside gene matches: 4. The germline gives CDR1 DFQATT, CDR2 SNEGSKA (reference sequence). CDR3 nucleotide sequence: TGCAGTGCCGGGACAGACCATGAAAAACTGTTTTTT. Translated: CSAGTDHEKLFF.